Sequencing of this TCR beta chain was carried out in a study of blood T cells in healthy people across ages. The study, taken as a whole, reports: It was not possible, with unsorted PBMCs, to conclusively compare naive and antigen-experienced cells.

Combining a sample-barcoded 5' primer with a J-beta primer mix, a second PCR ran for about 7 to 11 cycles. Each cDNA molecule was tagged by a template-switch adaptor with 12 random nucleotides. From each sample, at least 2.5 million paired-end reads containing CDR3 were obtained. TCRdb re-analysed the 5' RACE reads in MiXCR, keeping a single row per CDR3 protein. Of about 1.8 million distinct CDR3 sequences listed, approximately 50% are singletons. Between the trimmed V and J ends, which lost 1 base and 1 base, there was a span of 16 bases. CDR3 length equals 17 residues. Points on this clonotype: No antigen is known for it.

V and J are TRBV12-3 or TRBV12-4 and TRBJ2-5, with D maybe TRBD1 (6 bases). The sample comprised blood. The clonotype was recovered from a woman between 40 and 55 years old in good health. The CDR3 loop is CASSLDWAGAVQETQYF. CDR3 DNA: TGTGCCAGCAGTTTAGATTGGGCAGGGGCCGTCCAAGAGACCCAGTACTTC.